This T cell receptor (beta chain) was observed in a study of T-cell reconstitution after alpha-beta-depleted transplantation in children. The authors prepared the TCRbeta library with unique molecular identifiers. TCRdb processed the PCR reads anew with MiXCR; each CDR3 protein has one entry. The table has 700,000 to 950,000 distinct CDR3 sequences, 15% to 20% seen once. Study-wide findings and caveats: T-cell counts and diversity were attributed mostly to newly produced T cells one year after transplant. Recipient T cells and thymic progenitors that survived were the source of the high TCRbeta diversity seen at day 60 in some patients.

This clonotype occurred a few times. Its antigen is still unknown. This CDR3 spans 16 amino acids. Germline-derived CDR1 and CDR2 are WNHNN and SYGVQD (reference sequence). V trimming: 0 bases; J trimming: 2 bases; junction bases outside the gene matches: 0. This TCR came from a male patient aged 5 to 17 who had a stem cell transplant for acute lymphoblastic leukemia, so the T cells may come from the graft donor. The material sequenced was PBMCs, mostly from graft donor cells, taken 360 days after TCRalphabeta/CD19-depleted stem cell transplant. The chain carries TRBV10-1 and TRBJ2-6; the match to TRBD1 covers 8 bases. The CDR3 nucleotides are TGCGCCAGCAGTGAGTCGACAGGGGCTGGGGCCAACGTCCTGACTTTC. Translation gives CASSESTGAGANVLTF.